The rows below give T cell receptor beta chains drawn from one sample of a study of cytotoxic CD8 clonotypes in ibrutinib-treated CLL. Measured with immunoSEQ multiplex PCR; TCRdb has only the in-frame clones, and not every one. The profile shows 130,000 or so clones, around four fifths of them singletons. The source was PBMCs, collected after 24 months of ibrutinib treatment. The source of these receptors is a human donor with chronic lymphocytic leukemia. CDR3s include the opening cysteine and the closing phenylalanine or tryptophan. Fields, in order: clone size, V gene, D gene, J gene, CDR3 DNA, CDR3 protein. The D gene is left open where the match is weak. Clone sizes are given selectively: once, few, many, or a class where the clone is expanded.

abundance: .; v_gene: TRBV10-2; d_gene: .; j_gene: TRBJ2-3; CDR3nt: TGCGCCAGCAGTGGGAGAATTGGAGACCCCGGGGGAGATACGCAGTATTTT; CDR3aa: CASSGRIGDPGGDTQYF
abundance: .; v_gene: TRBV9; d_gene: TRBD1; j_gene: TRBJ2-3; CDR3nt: TGTGCCAGCGGGCGGGGACAGGGGGCAGATACGCAGTATTTT; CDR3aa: CASGRGQGADTQYF
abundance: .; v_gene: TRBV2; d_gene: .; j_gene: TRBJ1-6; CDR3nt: TGTGCCAGCAGCGAATTCCCCGAGGATTCACCCCTCCACTTT; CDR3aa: CASSEFPEDSPLHF
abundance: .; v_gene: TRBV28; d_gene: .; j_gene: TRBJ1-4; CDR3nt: TGTGCCAGCGTAAACGTCCTCTATAATGAAAAACTGTTTTTT; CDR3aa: CASVNVLYNEKLFF
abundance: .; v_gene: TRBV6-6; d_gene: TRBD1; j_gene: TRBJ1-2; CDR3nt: TGTGCCAGCGTGCCTAAGGGACAGGGTGGTAGTGGCTACACCTTC; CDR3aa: CASVPKGQGGSGYTF
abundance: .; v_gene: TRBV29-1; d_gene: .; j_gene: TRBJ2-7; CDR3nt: TGCAGCGTTGGGCAGGTTGGGGGGTCGGGGGAGCAGTACTTC; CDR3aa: CSVGQVGGSGEQYF
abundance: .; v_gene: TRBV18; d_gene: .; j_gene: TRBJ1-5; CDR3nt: TGTGCCAGCTCACCCGGACTAAGCCAGCCCCAGCATTTT; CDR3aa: CASSPGLSQPQHF
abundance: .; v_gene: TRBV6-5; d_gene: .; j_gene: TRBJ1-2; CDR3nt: TGTGCCAGCAGTTTGGACGGCCGCTTGGGCTACACCTTC; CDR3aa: CASSLDGRLGYTF
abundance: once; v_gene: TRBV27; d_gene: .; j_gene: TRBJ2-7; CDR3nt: TGTGCCACCGGGCCCAGACAGGCGATCTACGAGCAGTACTTC; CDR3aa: CATGPRQAIYEQYF
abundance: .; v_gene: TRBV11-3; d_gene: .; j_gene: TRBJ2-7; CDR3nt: TGTGCCAGCAGCTTAGGAGATGGCAACTACGAGCAGTACTTC; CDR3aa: CASSLGDGNYEQYF
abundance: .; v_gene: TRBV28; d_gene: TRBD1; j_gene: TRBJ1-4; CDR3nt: TGTGCCAGCAGTATAAACTCCGGGACAGGCAATGAAAAACTGTTTTTT; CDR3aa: CASSINSGTGNEKLFF
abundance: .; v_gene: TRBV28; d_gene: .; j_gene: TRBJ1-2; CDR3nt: TGTGCCAGCACCCCAAGCGGGCAGGGTCGAGGGAAAGATGGCTACACCTTC; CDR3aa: CASTPSGQGRGKDGYTF
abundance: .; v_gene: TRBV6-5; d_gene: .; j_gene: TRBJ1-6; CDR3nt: TGTGCCAGCAGTTACTCCCAGACAGTCTATAATTCACCCCTCCACTTT; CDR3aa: CASSYSQTVYNSPLHF
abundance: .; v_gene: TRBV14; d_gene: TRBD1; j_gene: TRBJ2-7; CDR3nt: TGTGCCAGCAGCCACGGTTTGCGGACAGGGTTACACGAGCAGTACTTC; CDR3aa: CASSHGLRTGLHEQYF
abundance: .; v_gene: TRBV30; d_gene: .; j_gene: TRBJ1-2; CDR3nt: TGTGCCTGCCCACGGGGAGCTAACTATGGCTACACCTTC; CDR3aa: CACPRGANYGYTF
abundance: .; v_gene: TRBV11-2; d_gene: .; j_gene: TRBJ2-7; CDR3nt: TGTGCCAGCAGCTTTCAGGGAACCGAGCAGTACTTC; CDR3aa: CASSFQGTEQYF
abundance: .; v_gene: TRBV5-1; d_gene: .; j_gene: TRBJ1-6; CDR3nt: TGCGCCAGCAGCTTGGAAGGGACGGTAGATTCACCCCTCCACTTT; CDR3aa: CASSLEGTVDSPLHF
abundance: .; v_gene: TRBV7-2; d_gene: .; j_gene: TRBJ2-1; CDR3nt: TGTGCCAGCAGCCGACGTGAGGACAGCTCCTACAATGAGCAGTTCTTC; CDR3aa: CASSRREDSSYNEQFF
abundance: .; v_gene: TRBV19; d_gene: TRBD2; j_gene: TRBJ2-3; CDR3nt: TGTGCCAGTAGTATAGGGACTAGCGTTGGCACAGATACGCAGTATTTT; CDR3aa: CASSIGTSVGTDTQYF
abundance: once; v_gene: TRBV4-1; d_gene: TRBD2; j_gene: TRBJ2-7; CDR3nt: TGCGCCAGCAGCCAAGATTGGGGCTGGGGGGGAGCCTACGAGCAGTACTTC; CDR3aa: CASSQDWGWGGAYEQYF
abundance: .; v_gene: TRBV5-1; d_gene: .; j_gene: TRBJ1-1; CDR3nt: TGCGCCAGCAGCTTGGCAGTCATGAACACTGAAGCTTTCTTT; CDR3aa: CASSLAVMNTEAFF
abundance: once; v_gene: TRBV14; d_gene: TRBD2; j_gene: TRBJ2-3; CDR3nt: TGTGCCAGCAGCCAAGATCGGGCTAGCGGGGTTACGCAGTATTTT; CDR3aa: CASSQDRASGVTQYF
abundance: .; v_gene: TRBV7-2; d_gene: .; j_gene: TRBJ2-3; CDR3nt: TGTGCCAGCAGCTTAGGTCAGGCAGATACGCAGTATTTT; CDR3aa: CASSLGQADTQYF
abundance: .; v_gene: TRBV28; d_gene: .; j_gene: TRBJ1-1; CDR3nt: TGTGCCATCGCGGAAAACATGAACACTGAAGCTTTCTTT; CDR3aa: CAIAENMNTEAFF
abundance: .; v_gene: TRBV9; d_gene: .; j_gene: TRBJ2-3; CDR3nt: TGTGCCAGCAGCGTAGATTGGAAATCGTCGCAGTATTTT; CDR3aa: CASSVDWKSSQYF
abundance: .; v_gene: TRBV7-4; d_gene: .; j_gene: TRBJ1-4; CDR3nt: TGTGCCAGTAACAGGGTTTTTAGTGAAAAACTGTTTTTT; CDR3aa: CASNRVFSEKLFF
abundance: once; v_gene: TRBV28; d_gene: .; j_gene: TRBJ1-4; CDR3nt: TGTGCCAGCAGTTTCCTCGCGTTCGGGGCAACTAATGAAAAACTGTTTTTT; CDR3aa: CASSFLAFGATNEKLFF
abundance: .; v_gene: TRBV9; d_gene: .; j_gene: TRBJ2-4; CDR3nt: TGTGCCAGCAGCGGGCCTGCAGGGTCGGGGATAGCCAAAAACATTCAGTACTTC; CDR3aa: CASSGPAGSGIAKNIQYF
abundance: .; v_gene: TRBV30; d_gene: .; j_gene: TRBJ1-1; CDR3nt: TGTGCCTGGAGTGTACAGGCAGGCACTGGGGCTTTCTTT; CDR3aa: CAWSVQAGTGAFF
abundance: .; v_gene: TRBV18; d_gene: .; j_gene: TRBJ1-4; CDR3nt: TGTGCCAGCTCACCGGGCCCAACTAATGAAAAACTGTTTTTT; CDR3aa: CASSPGPTNEKLFF
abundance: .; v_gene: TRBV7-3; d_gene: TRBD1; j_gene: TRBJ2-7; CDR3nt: TGTGCCAGCAGCTTATCCCTGACAGGGGGCAAAGCAGAGCAGTACTTC; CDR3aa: CASSLSLTGGKAEQYF
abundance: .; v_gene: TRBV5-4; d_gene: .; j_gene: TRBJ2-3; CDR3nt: TGTGCCAGCAGCTCCATTGGTGGGGAGGATACGCAGTATTTT; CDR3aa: CASSSIGGEDTQYF
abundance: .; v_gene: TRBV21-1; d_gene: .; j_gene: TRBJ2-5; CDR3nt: TGTGCCAGGTGGCGGGGGGCGAGCCAAGAGACCCAGTACTTC; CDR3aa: CARWRGASQETQYF
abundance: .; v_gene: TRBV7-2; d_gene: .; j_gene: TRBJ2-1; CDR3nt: TGTGCCAGCAGCTCCAAATACAATGAGCAGTTCTTC; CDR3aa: CASSSKYNEQFF
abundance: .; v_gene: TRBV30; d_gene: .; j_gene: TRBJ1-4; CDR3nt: TGTGCCTGGAAAGGGGACGCTCCTGAAAAACTGTTTTTT; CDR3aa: CAWKGDAPEKLFF
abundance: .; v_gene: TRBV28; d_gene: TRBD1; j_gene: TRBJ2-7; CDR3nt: TGTGCCAGCAGTTTACCGGGACAGGGTTCCCACGAGCAGTACTTC; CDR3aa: CASSLPGQGSHEQYF
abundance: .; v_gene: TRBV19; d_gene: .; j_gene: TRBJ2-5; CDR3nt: TGTGCCAGTAGTACTACCAGGGACTACCAAGAGACCCAGTACTTC; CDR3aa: CASSTTRDYQETQYF
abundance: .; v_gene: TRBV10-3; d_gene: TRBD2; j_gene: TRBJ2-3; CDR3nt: TGTGCCATCGCTCTAGGCGGGGGGCTGGATACGCAGTATTTT; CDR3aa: CAIALGGGLDTQYF
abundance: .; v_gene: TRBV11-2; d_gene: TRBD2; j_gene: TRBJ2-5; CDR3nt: TGTGCCAGCAGCTTATCGGGCGGGGGTGTGGAGACCCAGTACTTC; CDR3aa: CASSLSGGGVETQYF
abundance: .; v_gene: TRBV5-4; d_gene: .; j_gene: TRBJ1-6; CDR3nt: TGTGCCAGCAGCTCGACAGCTAATTCACCCCTCCACTTT; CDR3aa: CASSSTANSPLHF
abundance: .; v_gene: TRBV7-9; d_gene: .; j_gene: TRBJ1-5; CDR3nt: TGTGCCAGCAGCTTAGTGGTTGGCAAGCCCCAGCATTTT; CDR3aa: CASSLVVGKPQHF
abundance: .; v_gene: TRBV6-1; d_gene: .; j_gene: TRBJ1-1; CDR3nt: TGTGCCAGCAGTGAACCTGGGCAGGTCCTCACTGAAGCTTTCTTT; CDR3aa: CASSEPGQVLTEAFF
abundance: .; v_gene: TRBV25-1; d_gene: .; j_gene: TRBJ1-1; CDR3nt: TGTGCCAGCAGTTTGGCAGGGCGGTTTGACACTGAAGCTTTCTTT; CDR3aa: CASSLAGRFDTEAFF
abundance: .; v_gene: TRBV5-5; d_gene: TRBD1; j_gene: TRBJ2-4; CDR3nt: TGTGCCAGCAACCCAGTGACAGGGGTGGACATTCAGTACTTC; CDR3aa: CASNPVTGVDIQYF
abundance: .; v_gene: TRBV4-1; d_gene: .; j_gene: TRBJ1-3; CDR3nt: TGCGCCAGCAGCCAAGTCGGGGGTAGGGCTATCCCCTCAAGCTCTGGAAACACCATATATTTT; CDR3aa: CASSQVGGRAIPSSSGNTIYF
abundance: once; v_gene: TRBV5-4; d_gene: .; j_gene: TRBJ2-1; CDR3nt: TGTGCCAGCAGCTCGGAGACGCCAAATGAGCAGTTCTTC; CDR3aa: CASSSETPNEQFF
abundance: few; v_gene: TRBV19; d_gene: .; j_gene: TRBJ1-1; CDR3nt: TGTGCCAGCGGGGTATCCAGGAGGGAAGCTTTCTTT; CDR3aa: CASGVSRREAFF
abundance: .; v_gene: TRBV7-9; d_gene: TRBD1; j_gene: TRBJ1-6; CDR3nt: TGTGCCAGCAGCCAACAGGGGTTTAGCTCCTATAATTCACCCCTCCACTTT; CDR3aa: CASSQQGFSSYNSPLHF
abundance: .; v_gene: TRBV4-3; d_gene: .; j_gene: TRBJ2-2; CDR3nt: TGCGCCAGCAGCCGCGGGGATCCCGTCCGGGAGCTGTTTTTT; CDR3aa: CASSRGDPVRELFF
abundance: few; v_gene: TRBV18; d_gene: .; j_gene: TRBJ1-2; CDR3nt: TGTGCCAGCTCACAGGCGGGTTCAGACTATGGCTACACCTTC; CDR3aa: CASSQAGSDYGYTF
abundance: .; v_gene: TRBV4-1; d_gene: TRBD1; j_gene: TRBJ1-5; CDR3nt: TGCGCCAGCAAACCAACCTGGACAGGAAATCAGCCCCAGCATTTT; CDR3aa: CASKPTWTGNQPQHF